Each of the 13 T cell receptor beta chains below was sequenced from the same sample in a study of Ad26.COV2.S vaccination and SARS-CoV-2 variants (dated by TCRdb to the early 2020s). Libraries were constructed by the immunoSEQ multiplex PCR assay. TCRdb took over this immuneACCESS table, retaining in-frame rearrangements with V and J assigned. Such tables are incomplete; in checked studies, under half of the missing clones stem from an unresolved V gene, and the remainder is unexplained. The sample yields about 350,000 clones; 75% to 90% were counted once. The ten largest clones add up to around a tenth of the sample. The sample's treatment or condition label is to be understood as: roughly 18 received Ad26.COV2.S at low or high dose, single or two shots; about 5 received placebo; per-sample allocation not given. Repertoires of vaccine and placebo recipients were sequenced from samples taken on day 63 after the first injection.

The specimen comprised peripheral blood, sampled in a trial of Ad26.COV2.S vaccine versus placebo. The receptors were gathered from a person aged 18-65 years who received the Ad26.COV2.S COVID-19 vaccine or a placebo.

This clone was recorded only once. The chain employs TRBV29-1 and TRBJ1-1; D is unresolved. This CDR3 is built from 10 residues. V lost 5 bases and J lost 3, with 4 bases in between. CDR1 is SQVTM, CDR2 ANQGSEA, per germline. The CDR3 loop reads CSVPDTEAFF. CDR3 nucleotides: TGCAGCGTTCCGGACACTGAAGCTTTCTTT.

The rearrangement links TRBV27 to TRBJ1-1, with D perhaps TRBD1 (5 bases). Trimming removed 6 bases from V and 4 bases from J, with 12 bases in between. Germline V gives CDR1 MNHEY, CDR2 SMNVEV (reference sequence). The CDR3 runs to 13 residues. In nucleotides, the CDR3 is TGTGCCAGCAGCTGGGGCAGCACCACTGAAGCTTTCTTT. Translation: CASSWGSTTEAFF.

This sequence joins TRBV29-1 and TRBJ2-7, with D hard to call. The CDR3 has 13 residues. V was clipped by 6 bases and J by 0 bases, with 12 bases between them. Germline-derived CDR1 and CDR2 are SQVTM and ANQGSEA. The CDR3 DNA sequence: TGCAGCGTCACCCTAGTGAGCTCCTACGAGCAGTACTTC. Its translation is CSVTLVSSYEQYF.

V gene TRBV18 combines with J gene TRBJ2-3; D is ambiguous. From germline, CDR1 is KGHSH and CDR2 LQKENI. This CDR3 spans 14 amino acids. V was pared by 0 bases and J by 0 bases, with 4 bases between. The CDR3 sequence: CASSPPVSTDTQYF. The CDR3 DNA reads TGTGCCAGCTCACCACCGGTCAGCACAGATACGCAGTATTTT. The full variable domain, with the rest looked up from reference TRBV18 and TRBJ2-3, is NAGVMQNPRHLVRRRGQEARLRCSPMKGHSHVYWYRQLPEEGLKFMVYLQKENIIDESGMPKERFSAEFPKEGPSILRIQQVVRGDSAAYFCASSPPVSTDTQYFGPGTRLTVL.

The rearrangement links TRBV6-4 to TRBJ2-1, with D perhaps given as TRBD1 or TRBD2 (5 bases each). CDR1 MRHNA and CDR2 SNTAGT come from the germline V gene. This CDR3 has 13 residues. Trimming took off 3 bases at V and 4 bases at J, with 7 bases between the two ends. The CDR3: CASSEGEYNEQFF. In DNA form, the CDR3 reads TGTGCCAGCAGTGAGGGGGAATACAATGAGCAGTTCTTC.

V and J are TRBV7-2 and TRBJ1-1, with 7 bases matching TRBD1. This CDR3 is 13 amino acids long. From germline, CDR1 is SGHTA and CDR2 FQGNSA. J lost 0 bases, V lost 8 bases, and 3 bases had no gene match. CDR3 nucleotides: TGTGCCAGCCTGGGACAGATGAACACTGAAGCTTTCTTT. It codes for CASLGQMNTEAFF.

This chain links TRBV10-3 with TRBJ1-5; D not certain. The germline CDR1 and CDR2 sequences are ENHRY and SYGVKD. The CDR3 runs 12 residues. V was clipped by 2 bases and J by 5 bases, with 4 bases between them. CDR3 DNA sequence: TGTGCCATCAGTGAGGGTCATCAGCCCCAGCATTTT. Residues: CAISEGHQPQHF.

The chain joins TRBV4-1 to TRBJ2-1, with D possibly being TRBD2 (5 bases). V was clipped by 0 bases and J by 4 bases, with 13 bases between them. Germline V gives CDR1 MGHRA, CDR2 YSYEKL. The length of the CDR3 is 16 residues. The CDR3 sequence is CASSQDTAGLYNEQFF. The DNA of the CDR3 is TGCGCCAGCAGCCAAGACACGGCGGGCTTGTACAATGAGCAGTTCTTC.

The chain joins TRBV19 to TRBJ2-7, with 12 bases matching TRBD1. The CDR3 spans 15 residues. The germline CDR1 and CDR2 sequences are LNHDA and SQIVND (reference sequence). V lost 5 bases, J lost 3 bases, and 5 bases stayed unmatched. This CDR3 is CASSPRDRGLYEQYF. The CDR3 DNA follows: TGTGCCAGTAGTCCGCGGGACAGGGGGCTCTACGAGCAGTACTTC. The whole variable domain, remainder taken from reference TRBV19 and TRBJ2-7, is DGGITQSPKYLFRKEGQNVTLSCEQNLNHDAMYWYRQDPGQGLRLIYYSQIVNDFQKGDIAEGYSVSREKKESFPLTVTSAQKNPTAFYLCASSPRDRGLYEQYFGPGTRLTVT.

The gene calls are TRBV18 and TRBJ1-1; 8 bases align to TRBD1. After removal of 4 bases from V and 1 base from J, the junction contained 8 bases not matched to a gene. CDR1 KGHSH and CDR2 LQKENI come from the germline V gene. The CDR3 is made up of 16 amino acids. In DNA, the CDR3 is TGTGCCAGCTCACGGGCCATGGGACAGGAGAACACTGAAGCTTTCTTT. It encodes CASSRAMGQENTEAFF.

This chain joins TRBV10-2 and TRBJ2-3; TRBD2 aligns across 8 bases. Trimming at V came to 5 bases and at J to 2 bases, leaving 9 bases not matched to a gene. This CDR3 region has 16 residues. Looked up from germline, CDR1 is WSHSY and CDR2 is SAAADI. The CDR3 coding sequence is TGCGCCAGCAGTAGTCCCCCGGGGGGGGCCACAGATACGCAGTATTTT. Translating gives CASSSPPGGATDTQYF.

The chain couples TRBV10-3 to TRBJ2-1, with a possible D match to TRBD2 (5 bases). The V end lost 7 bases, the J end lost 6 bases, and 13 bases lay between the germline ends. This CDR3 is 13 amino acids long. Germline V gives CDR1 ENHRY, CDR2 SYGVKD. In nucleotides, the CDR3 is TGTGCCATCATGAAGGGAGACCGCAATGAGCAGTTCTTC. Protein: CAIMKGDRNEQFF.

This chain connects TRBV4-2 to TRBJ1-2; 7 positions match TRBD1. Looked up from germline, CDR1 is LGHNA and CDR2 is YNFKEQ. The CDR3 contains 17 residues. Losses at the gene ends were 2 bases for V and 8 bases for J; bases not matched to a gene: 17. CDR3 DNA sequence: TGTGCCAGCAGCCAAAGTACCAGGGGGGGGCGAGATTACGGCTACACCTTC. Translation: CASSQSTRGGRDYGYTF.